The 28 T cell receptor beta chains reported below all come from one sample, sequenced in a study of blood T cell repertoires in COVID-19. TCRdb's table, derived via immunoSEQ multiplex PCR, lists solely in-frame clones and lacks some. The data hold roughly 200,000 clones, with around 90% observed a single time. Specimen: peripheral blood. These receptors were collected from a woman younger than 35 who had recovered from COVID-19.

This chain uses TRBV4-3 with TRBJ1-5, with D possibly matching TRBD1 (6 bases). The CDR3 totals 15 residues. With 3 bases removed from V and 6 bases from J, the gap between germline ends came to 15 bases. Germline V lookup: CDR1 LGHNA, CDR2 YSLEER. CDR3 in amino acids: CASSQGTGIGQPQHF. CDR3 coding DNA: TGCGCCAGCAGCCAGGGAACAGGGATTGGTCAGCCCCAGCATTTT.

The rearrangement links TRBV28 to TRBJ1-4; the D gene is possibly TRBD1 (5 bases). Germline assignment: CDR1 MDHEN and CDR2 SYDVKM. The CDR3 length is 16 residues. V lost 6 bases, J lost 10 bases, and 24 bases lay in between. CDR3 nucleotides: TGTGCCAGCAGCCTACAATCCGGGATAGGGAGGGGAAAACTGTTTTTT. It encodes CASSLQSGIGRGKLFF.

The chain couples TRBV28 to TRBJ2-7, with TRBD1 as a possible D gene (6 bases). Germline CDR1 is MDHEN and CDR2 is SYDVKM. V lost 6 bases and J 3 bases, leaving 30 bases between the germline ends. This CDR3 is 19 amino acids long. In DNA form, the CDR3 reads TGTGCCAGCAGCTTCGGAAGTGGCGTCGGCAGGGGTGGCTTCTACGAGCAGTACTTC. Translated: CASSFGSGVGRGGFYEQYF.

This clone came up a few times. The rearrangement joins TRBV30 to TRBJ2-7, with D perhaps matching TRBD2 (5 bases). V was trimmed by 3 bases and J by 3 bases, leaving 15 bases between them. CDR3 length: 14 amino acids. CDR1 GTSNPN and CDR2 SVGIG come from the germline V gene (reference sequence). The CDR3 region is CAWRPWRVLYEQYF. DNA for the CDR3: TGTGCCTGGAGACCTTGGCGGGTACTCTACGAGCAGTACTTC.

This rearrangement joins TRBV12-5 to TRBJ1-6; weak D call: TRBD1 (6 bases). V was trimmed by 4 bases and J by 2 bases, leaving 9 bases between them. Germline V CDR1 and CDR2: LGHNT, FRNRAP. The CDR3 covers 15 residues. As DNA, the CDR3 is TGTGCTAGTGGTTCAGGGGCGACCTATAATTCACCCCTCCACTTT. As protein: CASGSGATYNSPLHF.

The CDR3 reads CASSEAQGSGNQPQHF. CDR3 DNA: TGTGCCAGCAGTGAGGCCCAAGGGAGCGGCAATCAGCCCCAGCATTTT. The gene calls are TRBV25-1 and TRBJ1-5, with unresolved D. Per germline, CDR1 MGHDK and CDR2 SYGVNS. This CDR3 has 16 residues. V lost 3 bases and J lost 2, with 14 bases in between.

This sequence joins TRBV27 and TRBJ1-1, with 8 bases aligning to TRBD1. CDR1 is MNHEY, CDR2 SMNVEV, per germline (reference sequence). Germline trimming cut 2 bases from V and 4 bases from J; bases unmatched to any gene: 3. CDR3 length equals 14 residues. CDR3 protein: CASSLRTGRTEAFF. The CDR3 nucleotides read TGTGCCAGCAGTTTACGGACAGGGCGCACTGAAGCTTTCTTT.

This chain connects TRBV5-4 to TRBJ1-2; perhaps TRBD1 as D (6 bases). The CDR3 is 14 amino acids. Per germline, CDR1 SGHNT and CDR2 YYREEE (reference sequence). The V end lost 0 bases, the J end lost 0 bases, and 6 bases lay between the germline ends. Written as DNA, the CDR3 is TGTGCCAGCAGCTTGGACAGGGCTAACTATGGCTACACCTTC. It is translated as CASSLDRANYGYTF.

The gene calls are TRBV4-3 and TRBJ1-2; D is perhaps TRBD1 (6 bases). The CDR3 spans 15 residues. Trimming pared 0 bases from V and 4 bases from J, leaving 12 bases between. CDR1 and CDR2 from the germline V gene are LGHNA and YSLEER. DNA of the CDR3: TGCGCCAGCAGCCAAGATGCCGGGGGGCTCTATGGCTACACCTTC. This sequence encodes CASSQDAGGLYGYTF.

This clone is a singleton in its sample. The rearrangement uses TRBV5-1 and TRBJ2-5, with 15 bases that match TRBD2. V gave up 5 bases and J gave up 4 bases; unmatched junction bases: 12. Germline CDR1 is SGHRS and CDR2 is YFSETQ. The CDR3 is 18 amino acids. For the CDR3, the DNA is TGCGCCAGCAGTTCCGGACTAGCGGGAGGGCCTAATGGAGAGACCCAGTACTTC. Its translation: CASSSGLAGGPNGETQYF.

The gene calls are TRBV6-5 and TRBJ2-1; 7 bases are shared with TRBD2. The V gene end was trimmed by 5 bases and the J gene end by 6 bases; junction bases not matched to a gene: 7. The CDR3 is 14 amino acids. Germline CDR1 is MNHEY and CDR2 is SVGAGI. CDR3 nucleotide sequence: TGTGCCAGCAGTAGCAGCGGGATAGGCAATGAGCAGTTCTTC. This encodes CASSSSGIGNEQFF.

The V and J genes are TRBV18 and TRBJ2-7; a weak D match, TRBD1 (6 bases). Trimming took off 3 bases at V and 4 bases at J, with 10 bases between the two ends. This CDR3 region has 13 residues. From germline, CDR1 is KGHSH and CDR2 LQKENI. The DNA of the CDR3 is TGTGCCAGCTCACCGGCAGGGGAGTACGAGCAGTACTTC. Translating it yields CASSPAGEYEQYF. Full variable domain (rest looked up from reference TRBV18 and TRBJ2-7): NAGVMQNPRHLVRRRGQEARLRCSPMKGHSHVYWYRQLPEEGLKFMVYLQKENIIDESGMPKERFSAEFPKEGPSILRIQQVVRGDSAAYFCASSPAGEYEQYFGPGTRLTVT.

V usage is TRBV6-5 and J usage is TRBJ1-2, with 10 bases identical to TRBD1. Germline V gene sequence: CDR1 MNHEY, CDR2 SVGAGI. With V trimmed by 2 bases and J by 4 bases, 4 bases remained unmatched. The CDR3 is 15 amino acids. In DNA form, the CDR3 reads TGTGCCAGCAGTTACAAGACAGGGGGCGCCTATGGCTACACCTTC. Protein sequence: CASSYKTGGAYGYTF.

This clone has more than one count but fewer than ten. The rearrangement joins TRBV7-6 to TRBJ1-5; a possible D gene is TRBD1 (5 bases). The V gene lost 4 bases and the J gene lost 2 bases, with 15 bases spanning the gap. The germline V gene encodes CDR1 SGHVS and CDR2 FNYEAQ. This CDR3 has 16 amino acids. CDR3 sequence (DNA): TGTGCCAGCAGCTCCTTGGCGGGGGATGGCAATCAGCCCCAGCATTTT. This sequence encodes CASSSLAGDGNQPQHF.

The J gene is TRBJ2-2, the V gene TRBV20-1; no reliable D call. Germline V gene data show CDR1 as DFQATT and CDR2 as SNEGSKA (reference sequence). The CDR3 spans 12 residues. V was clipped by 3 bases and J by 5 bases, with 7 bases between them. CDR3 coding DNA: TGCAGTGCTAGTAAGCGTACCGGGGAGCTGTTTTTT. Protein product: CSASKRTGELFF.

This clone occurred a few times. The V and J genes are TRBV14 and TRBJ2-1; a possible D gene is TRBD1 (6 bases). Per the germline V gene, CDR1 is SGHDN and CDR2 is FVKESK. V lost 2 bases and J lost 3, with 14 bases in between. This CDR3 region has 16 residues. CDR3 region: CASSQIMGAIYNEQFF. The CDR3 coding sequence is TGTGCCAGCAGCCAAATAATGGGGGCGATCTACAATGAGCAGTTCTTC.

The chain couples TRBV5-6 to TRBJ2-7, with 10 bases fitting TRBD1. The junction had 3 bases not matched to a gene; V was cut back by 7 bases and J by 2 bases. CDR1 is SGHDT and CDR2 is YYEEEE in the germline V gene. The length of the CDR3 is 13 residues. The CDR3 region has the DNA TGTGCCAGCTTTGGGACAGGGGCCTACGAGCAGTACTTC. Amino acids: CASFGTGAYEQYF. The full variable domain, its missing parts supplied by reference TRBV5-6 and TRBJ2-7, is DAGVTQSPTHLIKTRGQQVTLRCSPKSGHDTVSWYQQALGQGPQFIFQYYEEEERQRGNFPDRFSGHQFPNYSSELNVNALLLGDSALYLCASFGTGAYEQYFGPGTRLTVT.

This clone has more than one count but fewer than ten. The rearrangement links TRBV19 to TRBJ2-1; 14 nucleotides line up with TRBD2. Looked up from germline, CDR1 is LNHDA and CDR2 is SQIVND (reference sequence). V was clipped by 0 bases and J by 8 bases; unmatched bases: 6. The CDR3 covers 17 residues. The CDR3 nucleotides are TGTGCCAGTAGTATAGATCCGGGACTAGCGGGAGTCGATGAGCAGTTCTTC. Its translation: CASSIDPGLAGVDEQFF.

The chain carries TRBV7-2 and TRBJ2-3; 9 nucleotides agree with TRBD2. The V segment lost 5 bases and the J segment 2 bases; nucleotides outside the gene matches: 11. CDR1 and CDR2 from the germline V gene are SGHTA and FQGNSA. The CDR3 loop spans 17 amino acids. CDR3 DNA sequence: TGTGCCAGCAGCCCCCGGACTAGCGCCACGCCCACAGATACGCAGTATTTT. Translated: CASSPRTSATPTDTQYF.

V and J are TRBV21-1 and TRBJ2-3; the DNA was not compared with TRBD2, the D call given in the table. TRBV21-1 is a pseudogene. The CDR3 has 17 amino acids. The CDR3: CASSKVRSGFSTDTQYF. The DNA of the CDR3 is TGTGCCAGCAGCAAAGTCCGTAGCGGGTTTAGCACAGATACGCAGTATTTT.

The rearrangement joins TRBV29-1 to TRBJ2-3, with 7 bases fitting TRBD1. The CDR3 consists of 16 residues. Germline loops: CDR1 SQVTM, CDR2 ANQGSEA. The junction had 18 bases not matched to a gene; V was cut back by 8 bases and J by 4 bases. In DNA, the CDR3 is TGCAGCCTTACATTGACAGGGTCTTTCGTGGCAGATACGCAGTATTTT. Translating gives CSLTLTGSFVADTQYF.

The chain is built from TRBV25-1 and TRBJ2-2; D uncertain. The CDR3 has 18 residues. Deletions cut 2 bases from V and 0 bases from J, with 16 bases between. Per germline, CDR1 MGHDK and CDR2 SYGVNS. The CDR3 is CASSEDLSPQTNTGELFF. CDR3 DNA sequence: TGTGCCAGCAGTGAAGACTTGTCACCTCAGACGAACACCGGGGAGCTGTTTTTT.

The chain employs TRBV29-1 and TRBJ1-1; 7 bases line up with TRBD1. The CDR3 has 14 residues. The ends lost 5 bases at V and 0 bases at J; junction bases unmatched: 6. In germline, CDR1 is SQVTM, CDR2 ANQGSEA. CDR3 coding DNA: TGCAGCGTTAGGGCAGGGGGATTGAACACTGAAGCTTTCTTT. Amino acids: CSVRAGGLNTEAFF. Looking up the rest from reference TRBV29-1 and TRBJ1-1 gives the full variable domain: SAVISQKPSRDICQRGTSLTIQCQVDSQVTMMFWYRQQPGQSLTLIATANQGSEATYESGFVIDKFPISRPNLTFSTLTVSNMSPEDSSIYLCSVRAGGLNTEAFFGQGTRLTVV.

V gene TRBV4-1 combines with J gene TRBJ1-1, with 9 bases that match TRBD1. CDR3 length: 18 residues. CDR1 and CDR2 (germline): MGHRA, YSYEKL. V lost 1 base to trimming and J lost 1 base; unmatched junction nucleotides: 10. CDR3 coding DNA: TGCGCCAGCAGCCAAGCACCGGGACAGGGAGGTAGGAACACTGAAGCTTTCTTT. This sequence encodes CASSQAPGQGGRNTEAFF.

The chain employs TRBV18 and TRBJ1-5; TRBD1 matches at 11 bases. The CDR3 runs to 16 residues. The J segment lost 5 bases and the V segment lost 4 bases, leaving 7 bases of the junction unmatched. Germline assignment: CDR1 KGHSH and CDR2 LQKENI. This CDR3 reads CASSLRDRGGHQPQHF. CDR3 sequence (DNA): TGTGCCAGCTCACTACGGGACAGGGGGGGCCATCAGCCCCAGCATTTT. Using reference TRBV18 and TRBJ1-5 for the parts outside the CDR3, the full variable domain is NAGVMQNPRHLVRRRGQEARLRCSPMKGHSHVYWYRQLPEEGLKFMVYLQKENIIDESGMPKERFSAEFPKEGPSILRIQQVVRGDSAAYFCASSLRDRGGHQPQHFGDGTRLSIL.

The CDR3 loop reads CASSYSVGQGGDEQFF. Here the CDR3 DNA reads TGCGCCAGCAGCTATTCGGTAGGACAGGGGGGGGATGAGCAGTTCTTC. The V and J genes are TRBV4-1 and TRBJ2-1; 10 bases fit TRBD1. The CDR3 has 16 residues. Germline values: CDR1 MGHRA, CDR2 YSYEKL. Trimming cost V 5 bases and J 8 bases; bases outside gene matches: 12.

The chain's CDR3 is CAIPGERSTGEKLFF. CDR3 in DNA: TGTGCCATACCCGGGGAGCGTAGTACGGGTGAAAAACTGTTTTTT. V and J are TRBV7-3 and TRBJ1-4; no clear D. Between the trimmed V and J ends, which lost 10 bases and 7 bases, there was a span of 22 bases. In germline, CDR1 is SGHTA, CDR2 FQGTGA. CDR3 length equals 15 residues.

This chain uses TRBV6-1 with TRBJ2-7, with 8 positions matching TRBD1. The CDR3 extends over 14 amino acids. Losses at the gene ends were 3 bases for V and 2 bases for J; bases not matched to a gene: 3. Germline lookup yields CDR1 MNHNS and CDR2 SASEGT. The CDR3 DNA follows: TGTGCCAGCAGTGAGAGACAGGGGACCTACGAGCAGTACTTC. It yields the protein CASSERQGTYEQYF.